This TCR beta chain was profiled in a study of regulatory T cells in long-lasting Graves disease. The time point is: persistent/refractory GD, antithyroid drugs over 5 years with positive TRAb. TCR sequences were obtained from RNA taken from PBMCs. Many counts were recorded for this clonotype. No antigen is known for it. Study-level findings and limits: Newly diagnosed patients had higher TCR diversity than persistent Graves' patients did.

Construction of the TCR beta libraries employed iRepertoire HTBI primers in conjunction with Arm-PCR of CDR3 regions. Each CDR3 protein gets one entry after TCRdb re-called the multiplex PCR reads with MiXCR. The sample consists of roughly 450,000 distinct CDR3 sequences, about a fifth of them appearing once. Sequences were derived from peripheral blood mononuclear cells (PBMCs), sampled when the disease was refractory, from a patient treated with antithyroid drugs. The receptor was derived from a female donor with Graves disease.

The DNA for the CDR3 is TGCAGTGCTATGGAGGGGGAGACCCAGTACTTC. Its translation is CSAMEGETQYF. The V and J genes are TRBV20-1 and TRBJ2-5; D is possibly TRBD2 (6 bases). V gave up 4 bases and J gave up 5 bases, with 8 bases separating them. This CDR3 contains 11 residues. From germline, CDR1 is DFQATT and CDR2 SNEGSKA (reference sequence).